This T cell receptor (beta chain) was sequenced during a study of CD8 T cells in ankylosing spondylitis. Overall study results and limits: Ankylosing spondylitis blood appeared to carry a characteristic TCR beta motif of roughly 8 highly homologous variants.

This clonotype was detected a few times. Its matching antigen is unknown. Each CDR3 protein is one row after TCRdb ran MiXCR on the 5' RACE reads. Counted here are about 800,000 distinct CDR3 sequences, approximately 12% occurring once; the ten biggest clones make up more than 0.5%. The receptor was isolated from a male donor with ankylosing spondylitis. The sample was blood, either unsorted or a sorted T cell fraction (not recorded which).

CDR3 residues: CSASSYLGSPLHF. The CDR3 region has the DNA TGCAGTGCTAGTTCGTACCTCGGGTCACCCCTCCACTTT. The V gene is TRBV20-1, the J gene TRBJ1-6, with unresolved D. The V gene lost 3 bases and the J gene lost 10 bases, with 13 bases spanning the gap. The CDR3 is 13 amino acids. Germline V lookup: CDR1 DFQATT, CDR2 SNEGSKA (reference sequence).